This T cell receptor (beta chain) stems from a study of blood T cell repertoires in COVID-19. About the research overall: From the United States, Italy and Spain came samples of acute and convalescent COVID-19. Sources were T cells, B-cell-depleted T cells, or PBMCs; the material itself was cDNA or gDNA.

The CDR3 is 15 residues long. J lost 3 bases, V lost 2 bases, and 3 bases had no gene match. CDR1 is SGHVS and CDR2 is FQNEAQ in the germline V gene. In the authors' workflow: Estimation of nucleated cell counts was performed using reference gene primer amplification. Generated by immunoSEQ multiplex PCR, the TCRdb table keeps only in-frame clones and is missing some. The V and J calls and clone size were taken over from that table, and D and trimming were inferred from the DNA. Of 70,000 to 95,000 clones in the sample, under 80% are singletons; the top ten hold just over 35%. Patients of the Seattle cohort, enrolled during active infection, were followed longitudinally.

This chain uses TRBV7-8 with TRBJ1-4, with 7 positions matching TRBD1. Material for sequencing was peripheral blood. The clonotype originates from a man in his 60s with COVID-19, enrolled during active disease. In nucleotides, the CDR3 is TGTGCCAGCAGCTTAATAGGGGGCCCTAATGAAAAACTGTTTTTT. As protein: CASSLIGGPNEKLFF.